The 29 T cell receptor beta chains given below trace back to one sample, sequenced in a study of T cell responses to AZD1222 COVID-19 vaccine. Sequenced by immunoSEQ multiplex PCR; TCRdb stores in-frame clones only, minus some. The sample records some 150,000 clones, around 93% being singletons. Sequenced here: peripheral blood, sampled on day 0 of AZD1222 vaccination. Receptor source: an adult in good health.

The chain employs TRBV19 and TRBJ1-2, with a tentative D call TRBD1 (5 bases). The CDR3 length is 13 residues. Looked up from germline, CDR1 is LNHDA and CDR2 is SQIVND (reference sequence). Trimming took 7 bases from V and 7 from J, leaving 16 bases between them. The CDR3 nucleotides read TGTGCCAGTACCCCAACTAGGGGTCCTGGCTACACCTTC. Amino acids: CASTPTRGPGYTF. The complete variable domain, with remaining parts taken from reference TRBV19 and TRBJ1-2, reads DGGITQSPKYLFRKEGQNVTLSCEQNLNHDAMYWYRQDPGQGLRLIYYSQIVNDFQKGDIAEGYSVSREKKESFPLTVTSAQKNPTAFYLCASTPTRGPGYTFGSGTRLTVV.

This rearrangement joins TRBV6-5 to TRBJ2-5; TRBD2 agrees at 14 bases. This CDR3 has 16 residues. Germline loops: CDR1 MNHEY, CDR2 SVGAGI. J was trimmed by 2 bases and V by 3 bases; bases with no gene match: 2. As DNA, the CDR3 is TGTGCCAGCAGTTATCGGACTAGCGGGAGGCAAGAGACCCAGTACTTC. This gives the protein CASSYRTSGRQETQYF.

This clone is a singleton in its sample. The rearrangement uses TRBV15 and TRBJ2-1; D perhaps matches TRBD2 (6 bases). The CDR3 extends over 16 amino acids. Trimming took 5 bases from V and 4 from J, leaving 18 bases between them. Germline V gives CDR1 LNHNV, CDR2 YYDKDF (reference sequence). The CDR3, as DNA: TGTGCCACCAGCCCCGAAATCCTAGCGACATACAATGAGCAGTTCTTC. Residues: CATSPEILATYNEQFF.

The rearrangement links TRBV18 to TRBJ2-2; D is unclear. Germline V gene data show CDR1 as KGHSH and CDR2 as LQKENI. Trimming took off 6 bases at V and 5 bases at J, with 7 bases between the two ends. CDR3 length equals 12 residues. The CDR3 nucleotides read TGTGCCAGCTCCAGTAGGACCGGGGAGCTGTTTTTT. Translated, it gives CASSSRTGELFF.

V is TRBV5-4 and J is TRBJ1-2; 9 bases match TRBD1. Trimming at V came to 6 bases and at J to 4 bases, leaving 10 bases not matched to a gene. The CDR3 has 15 amino acids. Germline V gives CDR1 SGHNT, CDR2 YYREEE (reference sequence). The CDR3 loop reads CASTPGQGLGYGYTF. The CDR3 nucleotides read TGTGCCAGCACCCCGGGACAGGGCTTGGGCTATGGCTACACCTTC.

This sequence joins TRBV6-5 and TRBJ2-7; 9 positions match TRBD1. This CDR3 has 15 residues. Germline V CDR1 and CDR2: MNHEY, SVGAGI. V dropped 6 bases and J dropped 3; count of bases not matched to a gene: 9. The CDR3 region is CASRRGTGRGYEQYF. As DNA, the CDR3 is TGTGCCAGCAGGCGCGGGACAGGGAGGGGCTACGAGCAGTACTTC.

This chain uses TRBV28 with TRBJ2-2; a weak D match, TRBD2 (5 bases). The CDR3 has 17 residues. CDR1 and CDR2 (germline): MDHEN, SYDVKM. V was trimmed by 5 bases and J by 0 bases, leaving 16 bases between them. CDR3 residues: CASSLLSDGANTGELFF. CDR3 coding DNA: TGTGCCAGCAGTCTTCTCTCGGACGGGGCGAACACCGGGGAGCTGTTTTTT. Full variable domain (remainder filled in from reference TRBV28 and TRBJ2-2): DVKVTQSSRYLVKRTGEKVFLECVQDMDHENMFWYRQDPGLGLRLIYFSYDVKMKEKGDIPEGYSVSREKKERFSLILESASTNQTSMYLCASSLLSDGANTGELFFGEGSRLTVL.

The chain links TRBV6-4 to TRBJ2-3; D tentatively fits TRBD1 or TRBD2 (5 bases each). In germline, CDR1 is MRHNA, CDR2 SNTAGT. This CDR3 has 14 residues. V gave up 10 bases and J gave up 4 bases, with 18 bases separating them. DNA for the CDR3: TGTGCCACTAGCCGGGACCCCGAGGCAGATACGCAGTATTTT. Translation: CATSRDPEADTQYF.

V is TRBV29-1 and J is TRBJ2-7, with TRBD1 matching over 9 bases. Germline trimming cut 5 bases from V and 5 bases from J; bases unmatched to any gene: 4. Germline CDR1 reads SQVTM; CDR2 reads ANQGSEA. CDR3 length equals 12 residues. The CDR3 DNA is TGCAGCGTTTCACAGGGGGCGGACGAGCAGTACTTC. Translated: CSVSQGADEQYF.

CDR3 amino acids: CASSRDGVGGYTF. CDR3 DNA sequence: TGTGCCAGCAGCCGAGATGGGGTTGGTGGCTACACCTTC. The rearrangement uses TRBV7-9 and TRBJ1-2; D gene uncertain. Per the germline V gene, CDR1 is SEHNR and CDR2 is FQNEAQ (reference sequence). The CDR3 consists of 13 residues. Trimming pared 5 bases from V and 7 bases from J, leaving 14 bases between. Complete variable domain (other parts from reference TRBV7-9 and TRBJ1-2): DTGVSQNPRHKITKRGQNVTFRCDPISEHNRLYWYRQTLGQGPEFLTYFQNEAQLEKSRLLSDRFSAERPKGSFSTLEIQRTEQGDSAMYLCASSRDGVGGYTFGSGTRLTVV.

The rearrangement uses TRBV19 and TRBJ2-1; TRBD2 matches at 15 bases. After removal of 4 bases from V and 7 bases from J, the junction contained 11 bases not matched to a gene. The CDR3 is 18 residues long. Germline assignment: CDR1 LNHDA and CDR2 SQIVND (reference sequence). The CDR3 DNA sequence: TGTGCCAGTAGTACCCTCGGACTAGCGGGGGGGCCGGGGAATGAGCAGTTCTTC. Amino acids: CASSTLGLAGGPGNEQFF.

The J gene is TRBJ2-1, the V gene TRBV7-6, with 7 bases identical to TRBD2. Germline V CDR1 and CDR2: SGHVS, FNYEAQ. The CDR3 is 17 residues long. V shed 8 bases, J shed 0 bases, and the junction held 13 bases outside the gene matches. The CDR3 loop is CASASRRGGSSYNEQFF. The CDR3 region has the DNA TGTGCCAGCGCCTCCCGGCGGGGCGGGAGCTCCTACAATGAGCAGTTCTTC.

This clone was seen once. The chain is built from TRBV5-8 and TRBJ2-2, with 7 bases that match TRBD2. The CDR3 spans 13 residues. CDR1 is SGHTS and CDR2 is YDEGEE in the germline V gene. V dropped 1 base and J dropped 7; count of bases not matched to a gene: 1. Here the CDR3 DNA reads TGTGCCAGCAGCTTGCGGGGGGACGGGGAGCTGTTTTTT. It is translated as CASSLRGDGELFF.

The rearrangement uses TRBV7-3 and TRBJ2-3; 8 bases match TRBD2. Germline V gene lookup returns CDR1 SGHTA and CDR2 FQGTGA. The junction had 3 bases not matched to a gene; V was cut back by 3 bases and J by 1 base. CDR3 length: 15 residues. The CDR3 region has the DNA TGTGCCAGCAGCTTGGGAGCGGGGGGCACAGATACGCAGTATTTT. This gives the protein CASSLGAGGTDTQYF. Variable domain in full (rest from reference TRBV7-3 and TRBJ2-3): GAGVSQTPSNKVTEKGKYVELRCDPISGHTALYWYRQSLGQGPEFLIYFQGTGAADDSGLPNDRFFAVRPEGSVSTLKIQRTERGDSAVYLCASSLGAGGTDTQYFGPGTRLTVL.

The genes are TRBV5-1 and TRBJ2-2, with D tentatively TRBD1 or TRBD2 (5 bases each). The germline CDR1 and CDR2 sequences are SGHRS and YFSETQ. V gave up 2 bases and J gave up 4 bases, with 9 bases separating them. The length of the CDR3 is 14 residues. The CDR3: CASSFQGATGELFF. The CDR3, as DNA: TGCGCCAGCAGCTTTCAGGGAGCCACCGGGGAGCTGTTTTTT. Using reference TRBV5-1 and TRBJ2-2 for the parts outside the CDR3, the full variable domain is KAGVTQTPRYLIKTRGQQVTLSCSPISGHRSVSWYQQTPGQGLQFLFEYFSETQRNKGNFPGRFSGRQFSNSRSEMNVSTLELGDSALYLCASSFQGATGELFFGEGSRLTVL.

The chain is built from TRBV11-2 and TRBJ2-3, with D tentatively TRBD1 (6 bases). Germline-derived CDR1 and CDR2 are SGHAT and FQNNGV. CDR3 length: 15 residues. V gave up 3 bases and J gave up 4 bases, with 14 bases separating them. CDR3 DNA: TGTGCCAGCAGCTTCCGGGACAAGCGCCCAGATACGCAGTATTTT. It yields the protein CASSFRDKRPDTQYF.

The chain is built from TRBV19 and TRBJ2-7, with 7 nucleotides matching TRBD2. This CDR3 region has 16 residues. Losses at the gene ends were 4 bases for V and 3 bases for J; bases not matched to a gene: 12. The V gene's germline CDR1 is LNHDA and CDR2 SQIVND (reference sequence). In DNA, the CDR3 is TGTGCCAGTAGTAGGGAGGGGAGCGGAATACTCTACGAGCAGTACTTC. Amino acid sequence: CASSREGSGILYEQYF.

The chain links TRBV7-9 to TRBJ1-2; no firm D call. CDR1 and CDR2 from the germline V gene are SEHNR and FQNEAQ (reference sequence). This CDR3 has 14 amino acids. V was shortened by 5 bases and J by 4 bases, with 14 bases between the two germline ends. CDR3 protein: CASSPWRESYGYTF. The CDR3, as DNA: TGTGCCAGCAGCCCCTGGAGAGAATCCTATGGCTACACCTTC.

The count of this clone is one. The V gene is TRBV27, the J gene TRBJ2-7, with D perhaps matching TRBD2 (5 bases). The CDR3 loop spans 14 amino acids. The V end was cut by 6 bases, the J end by 2 bases, with 14 bases between. Germline loops: CDR1 MNHEY, CDR2 SMNVEV (reference sequence). The CDR3 DNA reads as TGTGCCAGCAGCCTAGCCTCCGGGACCTACGAGCAGTACTTC. Protein sequence: CASSLASGTYEQYF.

This sequence joins TRBV4-1 and TRBJ1-5, with 9 bases that match TRBD1. Germline loops: CDR1 MGHRA, CDR2 YSYEKL. The CDR3 length is 18 residues. The junction had 9 bases not matched to a gene; V was cut back by 1 base and J by 2 bases. As DNA, the CDR3 is TGCGCCAGCAGCCAAGCGGACAGGGGCCTCGTGGGCAATCAGCCCCAGCATTTT. It is translated as CASSQADRGLVGNQPQHF.

This clone was recorded once. The V gene is TRBV15, the J gene TRBJ2-7; D possibly corresponds to TRBD2 (7 bases). V lost 0 bases and J lost 6, with 9 bases in between. CDR1 and CDR2 (germline): LNHNV, YYDKDF (reference sequence). The CDR3 is 13 residues long. CDR3 sequence: CATSREGGLEQYF. Here the CDR3 DNA reads TGTGCCACCAGCAGAGAGGGGGGGCTCGAGCAGTACTTC.

This clone has just one count. V gene TRBV11-2 combines with J gene TRBJ1-5; perhaps TRBD1 as D (5 bases). Trimming removed 4 bases at V and 3 bases at J, with 13 bases between. The CDR3 length is 15 residues. The germline V gene encodes CDR1 SGHAT and CDR2 FQNNGV. CDR3 sequence (DNA): TGTGCCAGCAGCTCTGTTACAGGATACAATCAGCCCCAGCATTTT. It encodes CASSSVTGYNQPQHF.

The V call is TRBV7-2, the J call TRBJ1-2, with 7 bases fitting TRBD1. The CDR3 consists of 15 residues. CDR1 is SGHTA and CDR2 is FQGNSA in the germline V gene. Germline trimming cut 3 bases from V and 7 bases from J; bases unmatched to any gene: 11. The CDR3 region is CASSFYEGAPGGYTF. CDR3 DNA: TGTGCCAGCAGCTTCTATGAGGGGGCGCCTGGTGGCTACACCTTC.

The rearrangement uses TRBV10-3 and TRBJ1-3; maybe TRBD1 (5 bases). The V gene's germline CDR1 is ENHRY and CDR2 SYGVKD. The CDR3 spans 17 residues. The V end was cut by 3 bases, the J end by 0 bases, with 15 bases between. The CDR3 is CAISDLFQGGSGNTIYF. Written as DNA, the CDR3 is TGTGCCATCAGTGACCTTTTCCAGGGAGGCTCTGGAAACACCATATATTTT.

The CDR3 DNA sequence: TGTGCCAGCAGCCCGGACCGGGACCGGTCCTACAATGAGCAGTTCTTC. Its protein is CASSPDRDRSYNEQFF. V gene TRBV11-2 combines with J gene TRBJ2-1; the D call may be TRBD1 or TRBD2 (5 bases each). The CDR3 covers 16 residues. The germline V gene has CDR1 SGHAT and CDR2 FQNNGV. The V and J ends lost 5 bases and 1 base respectively, with 15 bases between them.

The chain has TRBV12-3 or TRBV12-4 and TRBJ1-5; D is uncertain. This CDR3 spans 13 amino acids. V was clipped by 1 base and J by 7 bases, with 8 bases between them. CDR3 bases: TGTGCCAGCAGTTTAGGGGAGGGACAGCCCCAGCATTTT. Translating it yields CASSLGEGQPQHF.

This chain links TRBV7-9 with TRBJ2-3; D is perhaps TRBD2 (6 bases). Germline V gene sequence: CDR1 SEHNR, CDR2 FQNEAQ (reference sequence). The CDR3 runs 16 residues. Trimming left V 4 bases short and J 0 bases short, with 14 bases between. In DNA, the CDR3 is TGTGCCAGCAGCTCGACCGCGGGGTCGAGCACAGATACGCAGTATTTT. Translation: CASSSTAGSSTDTQYF.

This chain links TRBV2 with TRBJ1-2; TRBD1 matches at 8 bases. V gave up 6 bases and J gave up 4 bases; unmatched junction bases: 10. CDR1 SNHLY and CDR2 FYNNEI come from the germline V gene. The CDR3 contains 15 residues. As DNA, the CDR3 is TGTGCCAGCAGCGTGGACAGGGCGTCGGGCTATGGCTACACCTTC. It is translated as CASSVDRASGYGYTF.

This clone appeared a single time. The rearrangement links TRBV30 to TRBJ1-3; 7 nucleotides align to TRBD1. The CDR3 covers 16 residues. The germline CDR1 and CDR2 sequences are GTSNPN and SVGIG (reference sequence). V shed 3 bases and J 2 bases; nucleotides not matched to a gene: 10. DNA for the CDR3: TGTGCCTGGAGCAGGGGGAAGATGAAGGCTGGAAACACCATATATTTT. Its protein product is CAWSRGKMKAGNTIYF.